These 16 T cell receptor beta chains came from one sample sequenced in a study of shared clonotypes between healthy human individuals. Sequencing used immunoSEQ multiplex PCR; TCRdb keeps in-frame clones, though not all of them. Seen here are under 2.5 million clones, 85% to 95% observed once, and the top ten hold 0.37%. What was sequenced was naive CD4+ T cells from PBMCs. Subset noted: CD45RA+ positively selected. The receptors come from a man in his late teens or twenties in good health. Some clones in this sample may be carry-over from other donors' samples.

J is TRBJ2-5 and V is TRBV18; D possibly uses TRBD1 or TRBD2 (5 bases each). The germline V gene encodes CDR1 KGHSH and CDR2 LQKENI. This CDR3 contains 15 residues. V was pared by 3 bases and J by 5 bases, with 16 bases between. DNA for the CDR3: TGTGCCAGCTCACCCCCAAGGGCCGAGGGGGAGACCCAGTACTTC. It encodes CASSPPRAEGETQYF.

This clone has a handful of counts. The chain joins TRBV4-1 to TRBJ1-3; D is possibly TRBD1 (6 bases). Germline V lookup: CDR1 MGHRA, CDR2 YSYEKL. The ends were cut back, 1 base at V and 3 bases at J, with 16 bases in the middle. This CDR3 comprises 17 residues. Here the CDR3 DNA reads TGCGCCAGCAGCCAAGTAGGACGGGGGGCGCGTGGAAACACCATATATTTT. It translates to CASSQVGRGARGNTIYF.

The J gene is TRBJ2-4, the V gene TRBV6-5; D uncertain. The germline V gene encodes CDR1 MNHEY and CDR2 SVGAGI. V was trimmed by 5 bases and J by 0 bases, leaving 8 bases between them. This CDR3 region has 14 residues. CDR3 nucleotide sequence: TGTGCCAGCAGTCCCCCAGGAGCCAAAAACATTCAGTACTTC. It translates to CASSPPGAKNIQYF.

V usage is TRBV28 and J usage is TRBJ1-3; D call uncertain. This CDR3 region has 14 residues. Germline CDR1 reads MDHEN; CDR2 reads SYDVKM. The V end was cut by 0 bases, the J end by 1 base, with 4 bases between. The CDR3 DNA reads as TGTGCCAGCAGTTTATGGTTATCTGGAAACACCATATATTTT. Encoded protein: CASSLWLSGNTIYF.

This chain uses TRBV7-6 with TRBJ1-6, with 7 bases matching TRBD1. This CDR3 comprises 15 residues. Germline V CDR1 and CDR2: SGHVS, FNYEAQ. V gave up 2 bases and J gave up 6 bases; unmatched junction bases: 4. The CDR3 spells CASSLRTGPNSPLHF. CDR3 nucleotides: TGTGCCAGCAGCTTAAGGACAGGCCCTAATTCACCCCTCCACTTT.

The V and J genes are TRBV9 and TRBJ1-2; D is perhaps TRBD1 (5 bases). This CDR3 is built from 13 residues. With 6 bases removed from V and 5 bases from J, the gap between germline ends came to 14 bases. Germline V gene sequence: CDR1 SGDLS, CDR2 YYNGEE. DNA of the CDR3: TGTGCCAGCAACCGGGACCATGGATATGGCTACACCTTC. Its translation: CASNRDHGYGYTF.

The CDR3 coding sequence is TGCGCCAGCAGACCCCAGACAGGGGCCCACTACGAGCAGTACTTC. Its translation: CASRPQTGAHYEQYF. This chain connects TRBV5-1 to TRBJ2-7; 8 bases agree with TRBD1. Germline values: CDR1 SGHRS, CDR2 YFSETQ. Trimming took 5 bases from V and 3 from J; bases not matched to a gene: 10. CDR3 size: 15 residues.

This clone appeared once. The chain links TRBV29-1 to TRBJ1-1; perhaps TRBD1 as D (6 bases). V was shortened by 6 bases and J by 9 bases, with 20 bases between the two germline ends. Germline values: CDR1 SQVTM, CDR2 ANQGSEA. This CDR3 is 13 amino acids long. CDR3 sequence reads: CSVLLLYREKAFF. The CDR3, as DNA: TGCAGCGTCCTGCTCTTATACAGGGAAAAAGCTTTCTTT.

The CDR3, as DNA: TGTGCCAGCAGCTTATTCTCGGGGGCAAATGGAGCAGATACGCAGTATTTT. Protein: CASSLFSGANGADTQYF. The chain employs TRBV7-2 and TRBJ2-3; D assignment may be TRBD1 or TRBD2 (6 bases each). Germline CDR1 and CDR2: SGHTA and FQGNSA. Trimming stripped 2 bases from V and 4 bases from J, with 19 bases between. This CDR3 has 17 residues.

The chain employs TRBV18 and TRBJ2-4; 8 positions agree with TRBD1. Germline lookup yields CDR1 KGHSH and CDR2 LQKENI. The CDR3 spans 15 residues. Unmatched junction bases numbered 10, after V lost 4 bases and J lost 8 bases. CDR3 residues: CASSRQGPSSDIQYF. CDR3 DNA sequence: TGTGCCAGCTCACGACAGGGGCCGAGCTCAGACATTCAGTACTTC.

The chain uses TRBV6-4 and TRBJ2-3, with 9 bases identical to TRBD2. Per the germline V gene, CDR1 is MRHNA and CDR2 is SNTAGT. The CDR3 totals 16 residues. Unmatched junction bases numbered 9, after V lost 2 bases and J lost 6 bases. CDR3 sequence reads: CASSDVGGRAADTQYF. In DNA, the CDR3 is TGTGCCAGCAGTGACGTGGGCGGGAGGGCGGCGGATACGCAGTATTTT.

The chain combines TRBV30 with TRBJ2-7; possibly TRBD1 or TRBD2 for D (5 bases each). With 5 bases removed from V and 9 bases from J, the gap between germline ends came to 26 bases. Looked up from germline, CDR1 is GTSNPN and CDR2 is SVGIG (reference sequence). This CDR3 comprises 15 residues. The CDR3 sequence: CAWPLKGVERSGQYF. CDR3 DNA: TGTGCCTGGCCCCTTAAAGGGGTAGAGCGGTCCGGGCAGTACTTC.

The chain links TRBV6-5 to TRBJ2-4, with D possibly being TRBD2 (6 bases). Trimming removed 0 bases at V and 6 bases at J, with 12 bases between. In germline, CDR1 is MNHEY, CDR2 SVGAGI. This CDR3 has 15 amino acids. The CDR3 protein is CASSYSASVGNIQYF. CDR3 nucleotides: TGTGCCAGCAGTTACTCGGCTAGCGTGGGAAACATTCAGTACTTC.

The chain recombines TRBV7-6 with TRBJ2-7; possible D gene TRBD2, 6 bases. V was cut by 4 bases and J by 3 bases, with 16 bases left in between. The germline gives CDR1 SGHVS, CDR2 FNYEAQ. The CDR3 length is 15 residues. CDR3 sequence (DNA): TGTGCCAGCAGCTCCCTTATCGGGGGAAACTACGAGCAGTACTTC. Amino acid sequence: CASSSLIGGNYEQYF.

The rearrangement uses TRBV6-5 and TRBJ1-1; no clear D. CDR3 length: 15 residues. Trimming left V 2 bases short and J 1 base short, with 11 bases between. The germline gives CDR1 MNHEY, CDR2 SVGAGI. The CDR3 bases are TGTGCCAGCAGTTACGCCCCGACGGGGAACACTGAAGCTTTCTTT. Residues: CASSYAPTGNTEAFF.

The V call is TRBV5-1, the J call TRBJ2-3; possibly TRBD1 or TRBD2 for D (5 bases each). Germline V lookup: CDR1 SGHRS, CDR2 YFSETQ. The CDR3 is 17 amino acids. The V and J ends lost 4 bases and 2 bases respectively, with 20 bases between them. The chain's CDR3 is CASSDSTMGAPTDTQYF. CDR3 nucleotide sequence: TGCGCCAGCAGCGACAGTACTATGGGAGCCCCCACAGATACGCAGTATTTT.